This T cell receptor (beta chain) was recovered during a study of regulatory T cells in long-lasting Graves disease. Ten or more counts support this clonotype. Time point defined: newly diagnosed GD, antithyroid drugs for less than 3 months. After RNA was extracted from PBMCs, the TCR library was made from it. Germline V gene lookup returns CDR1 MDHEN and CDR2 SYDVKM. Trimming cost V 4 bases and J 0 bases; bases outside gene matches: 6. CDR3 length: 17 amino acids. Through Arm-PCR of CDR3 regions and iRepertoire HTBI primers, TCR beta libraries were built. TCRdb processed the multiplex PCR reads anew with MiXCR; each CDR3 protein has one entry. The sample contains more than 400,000 distinct CDR3 sequences, 15% to 20% of which appear only once. A further study also used this sample, focusing on T cells in Graves' hyperthyroidism and ophthalmopathy.

The TCR sequence derives from a man aged 35 to 55 with Graves disease. Sequences were derived from peripheral blood mononuclear cells (PBMCs), sampled at new diagnosis, from a patient treated with antithyroid drugs. The chain is built from TRBV28 and TRBJ2-3, with 11 bases fitting TRBD2. The CDR3 DNA follows: TGTGCCAGCAGTTCTCCGACTAGCGGGGTTAGCACAGATACGCAGTATTTT. It codes for CASSSPTSGVSTDTQYF.